This TCR beta chain was observed in a study of PD-L1 blockade in urothelial cancer. This clone was found once. Assay: immunoSEQ multiplex PCR; the TCRdb copy retains only in-frame clones and omits some. The sample comprises 38,000 or so clones, 75% to 90% of which are singletons, and roughly a tenth rests with the top ten. The time point here: peripheral blood 6 weeks after treatment start. This sequence was found in a man aged 40-50 years with urothelial cancer. The sample here was PBMCs, taken around atezolizumab (anti-PD-L1) treatment.

The CDR3 DNA reads as TGTGCCAGCAGCTTAACCGCCGGACAGGGCCATGGCTACACCTTC. It is translated as CASSLTAGQGHGYTF. This chain joins TRBV7-3 and TRBJ1-2, with 8 bases identical to TRBD1. The J segment lost 6 bases and the V segment lost 0 bases, leaving 6 bases of the junction unmatched. This CDR3 has 15 residues. Germline V CDR1 and CDR2: SGHTA, FQGTGA. Combining the CDR3 with reference TRBV7-3 and TRBJ1-2 gives the whole variable domain GAGVSQTPSNKVTEKGKYVELRCDPISGHTALYWYRQSLGQGPEFLIYFQGTGAADDSGLPNDRFFAVRPEGSVSTLKIQRTERGDSAVYLCASSLTAGQGHGYTFGSGTRLTVV.